This is a list of T cell receptor beta chains from one sample in a study of OX40 agonist ivuxolimab in advanced cancers. Libraries were prepared by immunoSEQ multiplex PCR; TCRdb keeps only in-frame clonotypes and omits some of them. The sample consists of tens of thousands of clones, 92% of them appearing once. The source material was CD4+ or CD8+ T cells sorted from blood, sampled in a trial of the OX40 agonist ivuxolimab. Receptors originate from an adult with an advanced solid tumor such as melanoma, head and neck, liver or kidney cancer. Both conserved end residues are trimmed from each CDR3. A D gene is named only where the DNA matches it firmly.

v_gene	d_gene	j_gene	CDR3aa
TRBV11-3	-	TRBJ2-5	ASSPFRGGGWETQY
TRBV9	-	TRBJ2-2	ASSVAPNGPTGELF
TRBV10-3	-	TRBJ2-7	AISSDFTYEQY
TRBV5-1	TRBD2	TRBJ2-3	ASSSQTTSGASTDTQY
TRBV4-2	-	TRBJ2-3	ASSQDNETGEGADTQY
TRBV30	-	TRBJ1-2	AWSVMSGRQGIT
TRBV7-2	TRBD1	TRBJ2-6	ASSLGTGGFGANVLT
TRBV5-1	TRBD2	TRBJ2-7	ASSSVTGGPSPYEQY
TRBV19	-	TRBJ1-5	ASSIENRFGQPQH
TRBV16	-	TRBJ1-5	ASSPQHSNQPQH
TRBV4-2	-	TRBJ2-3	ASSLTGDWGTDTQY
TRBV11-3	-	TRBJ2-1	ASSPNNEQF
TRBV18	-	TRBJ1-1	ASTTVMNTEAF
TRBV7-8	-	TRBJ1-2	ASSPPGGGYT
TRBV19	-	TRBJ1-6	ASSRVTNSPLH
TRBV5-1	-	-	ASSWTGRGYEQY
TRBV5-4	-	TRBJ1-1	ASSGQQNTEAF
TRBV5-4	-	TRBJ2-3	ASSFNRGGTDTQY
TRBV7-9	TRBD2	TRBJ2-7	ASNPSGSGKGQY
TRBV18	-	TRBJ2-5	ASSPGAQETQY
TRBV4-3	-	TRBJ1-2	ASSQDRGNYGYT
TRBV5-1	TRBD1	TRBJ1-2	ASSSGQGDYGYT
TRBV18	-	TRBJ2-7	ASADVHGPYEQY
TRBV19	-	TRBJ1-3	ATTPDRKTLY
TRBV7-8	TRBD1	TRBJ2-2	ASSPSDRAAGELF
TRBV18	-	TRBJ2-1	ASSQTSSYNEQF
TRBV5-5	-	TRBJ1-3	ASSLPGGRNTIY
TRBV20-1	TRBD2	TRBJ2-1	SARRSGSEF
TRBV5-1	-	TRBJ2-1	ASNRGGLASYNEQF
TRBV7-8	TRBD1	TRBJ2-5	ASSAYRGRVGETQY
TRBV19	-	TRBJ1-3	ASTGVAGNTIY
TRBV4-1	-	TRBJ2-5	ASHGGQGGQETQY
TRBV14	-	TRBJ1-2	ASSQGQARSNYGYT
TRBV5-1	-	TRBJ2-5	ASGVSGPQETQY
TRBV6-4	TRBD1	TRBJ2-2	ASSDRQGANTGELF
TRBV19	-	TRBJ2-4	ASSIPILPNIQY
TRBV6-6	-	TRBJ2-5	ASSYKGYQETQY
TRBV27	TRBD1	TRBJ1-5	ASSRDRGWDQPQH
TRBV7-9	-	TRBJ2-3	ASSLSPRVTDTQY
TRBV9	-	TRBJ2-3	ASSVGVVGTDTQY
TRBV19	TRBD1	TRBJ2-3	ASRYSGQGTTDTQY
TRBV5-8	TRBD1	TRBJ1-1	ASSHTGVTEAF